This TCR beta chain came from a study of blood T cells in healthy people across ages. Study-wide results and limits: Naive T cell percentage showed a strong correlation with TCR beta diversity. Higher diversity and more naive CD4+ cells were features of long-lived donors, compared to aged donors. Diversity of TCR beta per million T cells declined in a roughly linear way with age.

The germline V gene has CDR1 SEHNR and CDR2 FQNEAQ (reference sequence). The CDR3 spans 12 residues. V lost 8 bases and J 11 bases, leaving 18 bases between the germline ends. A second PCR, run for roughly 7 to 12 cycles, used a sample-barcoded 5' primer plus a J-beta primer mix. TCRdb re-analysed the 5' RACE reads in MiXCR, keeping a single row per CDR3 protein. Of over 950,000 distinct CDR3 sequences in the sample, 45% to 60% are singletons; the top ten hold over 20%. As to this clonotype: The antigen is not known.

The chain links TRBV7-9 to TRBJ2-5; tentatively, D is TRBD2 (7 bases). Sequenced sample: blood. The origin of this receptor is a woman in her sixties or seventies in good health. The CDR3 nucleotides read TGTGCCAGCCAGGGGAGGGGTCGGGAGCAGTACTTC. Its protein is CASQGRGREQYF.